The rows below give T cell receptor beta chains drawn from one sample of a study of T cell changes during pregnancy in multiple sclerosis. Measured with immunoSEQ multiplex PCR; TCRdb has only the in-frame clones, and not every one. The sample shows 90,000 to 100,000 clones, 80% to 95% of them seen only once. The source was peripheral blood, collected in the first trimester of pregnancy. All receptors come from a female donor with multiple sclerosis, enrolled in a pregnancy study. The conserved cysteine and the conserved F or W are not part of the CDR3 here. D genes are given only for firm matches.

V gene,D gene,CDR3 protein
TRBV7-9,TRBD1,ASSLGDREEETQY
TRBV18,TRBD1,ASSQSGQLYNSPLH
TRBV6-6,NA,ASSYIGGWRLDTQY
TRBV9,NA,ASSVGGGANYGYT
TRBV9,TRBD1,ASTPHPGTGRTEAF
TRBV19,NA,ASSNSAFPSGYT
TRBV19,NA,ASSIGTRSYEQY
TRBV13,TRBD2,ASSLDPAASGGNEQF
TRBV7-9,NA,ASSSPRGGGANVLT
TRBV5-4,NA,ASSLDSLVGYT
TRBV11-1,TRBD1,ASSLLQGSTDTQY
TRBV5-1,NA,ASSLGEIGQPQH
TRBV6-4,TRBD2,ASSRTSGGPGTGELF
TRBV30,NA,AWSRGGLKDEQY
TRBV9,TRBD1,ASSVPTGAVDGYT
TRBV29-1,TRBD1,SVEDRGQDDEQY
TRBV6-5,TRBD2,ASTSGGSGSYEQY
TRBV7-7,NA,ASSRSTPPGGELF
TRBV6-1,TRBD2,ASSEGLAGGTLTDTQY
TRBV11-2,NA,ASSPLATGELF
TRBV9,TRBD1,ASSIFRDSEKLF
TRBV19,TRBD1,ASTPGQANSPLH
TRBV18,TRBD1,ASSPGQVVTEAF
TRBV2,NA,ASSGTSSSYEQY
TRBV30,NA,AWSIPDRKIRGAHNEQF
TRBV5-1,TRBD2,ASSLNPAGASTDTQY
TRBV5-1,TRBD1,ASSLQGRDGSTEAF
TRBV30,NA,AWSREGVTQY
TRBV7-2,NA,ASSLSGGNQPQH
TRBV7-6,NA,ASSLGHLTEAF
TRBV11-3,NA,ASRSPGAGNTIY
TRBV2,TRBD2,ASSETGGDTGELF
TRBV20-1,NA,SVWSSSEAF
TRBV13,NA,ASSLGPSGQPQH
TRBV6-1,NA,ASSEWLGDEQY
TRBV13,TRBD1,ASSPRTGGKLF
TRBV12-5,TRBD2,ASGLVHGTTNTGELF
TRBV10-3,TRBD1,AISKDRDTGELF
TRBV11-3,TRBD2,ASSLHGTRKF
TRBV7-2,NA,ASSSRINYGYT
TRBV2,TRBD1,ASRSGQGYQETQY
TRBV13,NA,ASRSQGFPYEQY
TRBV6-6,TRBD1,ASSYLVGTGDVEQY
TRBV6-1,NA,ASSDLRGSYEQY
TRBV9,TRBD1,ASSPGQSAEKLF
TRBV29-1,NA,SVQGRTDTEAF
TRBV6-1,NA,ASSETMRTQY
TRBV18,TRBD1,ASSPGTGGTYGYT
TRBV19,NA,ASSIVAGNNEQF
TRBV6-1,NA,ASSDRGGGNSPLH
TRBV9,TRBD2,ASSTSGGINNEQF
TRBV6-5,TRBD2,ASSYSGGGAYNEQF
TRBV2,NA,ASSEQGNTGELF
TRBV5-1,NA,ASSLGASNYGYT
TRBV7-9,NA,ASSLAGAGGQETQY
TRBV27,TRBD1,ASRSSTGGGYT
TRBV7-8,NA,ASSLDDTNYGYT
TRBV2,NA,ASNGGEVQPQH